The next 5 T cell receptor beta chains were all read from a single sample in a study of lymphopenia after photon versus proton radiotherapy. Clones were sequenced by immunoSEQ multiplex PCR, and TCRdb holds only the in-frame ones, with some missing. The sample shows 150,000 to 200,000 clones, approximately 91% of them seen only once. Sample: peripheral blood, taken from a patient treated with photon-based radiotherapy. The origin of the receptors is a man over 45 with gastric cancer.

In its sample, this clone was seen a few times. J is TRBJ2-2 and V is TRBV7-3; no reliable D call. Germline-derived CDR1 and CDR2 are SGHTA and FQGTGA. This CDR3 spans 12 amino acids. With 10 bases removed from V and 3 bases from J, the gap between germline ends came to 9 bases. The CDR3 sequence: CAIPLDTGELFF. Written as DNA, the CDR3 is TGTGCCATACCATTGGACACCGGGGAGCTGTTTTTT.

This chain connects TRBV2 to TRBJ2-1, with 7 bases fitting TRBD1. The CDR3 is made up of 13 amino acids. Germline trimming cut 7 bases from V and 3 bases from J; bases unmatched to any gene: 3. CDR1 SNHLY and CDR2 FYNNEI come from the germline V gene. Here the CDR3 reads CASKGAFYNEQFF. DNA for the CDR3: TGTGCCAGCAAGGGGGCTTTCTACAATGAGCAGTTCTTC.

The chain joins TRBV28 to TRBJ2-7; D gene unclear. Trimming took 3 bases from V and 4 from J, leaving 7 bases between them. This CDR3 is 12 amino acids long. Germline values: CDR1 MDHEN, CDR2 SYDVKM. This chain's CDR3 is CASSFGQYEQYF. The CDR3, as DNA: TGTGCCAGCAGTTTTGGTCAGTACGAGCAGTACTTC.

The rearrangement uses TRBV4-1 and TRBJ2-7, with 9 positions matching TRBD2. From germline, CDR1 is MGHRA and CDR2 YSYEKL. Trimming cost V 4 bases and J 0 bases; bases outside gene matches: 10. This CDR3 has 17 amino acids. CDR3 in amino acids: CASSREVAGALSYEQYF. As DNA, the CDR3 is TGCGCCAGCAGCCGAGAGGTAGCGGGAGCACTCTCCTACGAGCAGTACTTC.

The chain couples TRBV18 to TRBJ2-1; D gene unclear. V lost 0 bases and J lost 6, with 6 bases in between. This CDR3 is built from 13 residues. The germline gives CDR1 KGHSH, CDR2 LQKENI. CDR3 region: CASSPPVANEQFF. In DNA, the CDR3 is TGTGCCAGCTCACCACCGGTTGCCAATGAGCAGTTCTTC.